The 25 T cell receptor beta chains below all came from one sample that was sequenced in a study of cytomegalovirus exposure and HLA in healthy donors. With 60 Vbeta and 13 Jbeta primers, the PCR was carried out. TCRdb keeps only in-frame clones here, not all; method: immunoSEQ multiplex PCR. The sample has under 200,000 clones, about 76% seen once. Sequenced: PBMCs. The receptor source for this set is a male donor in good health and CMV-seropositive.

This sequence joins TRBV14 and TRBJ2-1; 8 bases map to TRBD1. Germline V gene lookup returns CDR1 SGHDN and CDR2 FVKESK. This CDR3 is 16 amino acids long. The junction had 12 bases not matched to a gene; V was cut back by 4 bases and J by 7 bases. The CDR3 reads CASSRGTRGHRNEQFF. The CDR3 nucleotides are TGTGCCAGCAGCCGGGGGACCAGGGGGCATAGGAATGAGCAGTTCTTC.

The chain links TRBV30 to TRBJ2-2, with D hard to call. The CDR3 loop spans 13 amino acids. V lost 2 bases and J lost 3, with 7 bases in between. Germline lookup yields CDR1 GTSNPN and CDR2 SVGIG (reference sequence). For the CDR3, the DNA is TGTGCCTGGAGTTTCCAGGACACCGGGGAGCTGTTTTTT. It codes for CAWSFQDTGELFF.

The rearrangement links TRBV13 to TRBJ2-7, with 12 bases lining up with TRBD2. The CDR3 loop spans 14 amino acids. The junction had 1 base not matched to a gene; V was cut back by 5 bases and J by 2 bases. The germline V gene has CDR1 PRHDT and CDR2 FYEKMQ (reference sequence). CDR3: CASSLAGGAYEQYF. DNA for the CDR3: TGTGCCAGCAGCCTAGCGGGGGGGGCCTACGAGCAGTACTTC. The full variable domain, with the rest looked up from reference TRBV13 and TRBJ2-7, is AAGVIQSPRHLIKEKRETATLKCYPIPRHDTVYWYQQGPGQDPQFLISFYEKMQSDKGSIPDRFSAQQFSDYHSELNMSSLELGDSALYFCASSLAGGAYEQYFGPGTRLTVT.

This sequence joins TRBV6-1 and TRBJ1-1, with D maybe TRBD1 (6 bases). The CDR3 sequence is 16 residues long. Germline CDR1 MNHNS, CDR2 SASEGT. Trimming removed 2 bases from V and 6 bases from J, with 19 bases in between. The CDR3 here is CASSESRGRGVAEAFF. The DNA for the CDR3 is TGTGCCAGCAGTGAATCCCGGGGGAGGGGGGTGGCTGAAGCTTTCTTT.

The chain has TRBV5-6 and TRBJ1-2, with D hard to call. The ends were cut back, 3 bases at V and 7 bases at J, with 10 bases in the middle. CDR1 is SGHDT and CDR2 is YYEEEE in the germline V gene. The length of the CDR3 is 12 residues. CDR3 sequence (DNA): TGTGCCAGCAGCTCGTCCCCGGGTGGCTACACCTTC. This translates into CASSSSPGGYTF.

This sequence joins TRBV6-1 and TRBJ2-1; 14 positions agree with TRBD2. The CDR3 totals 15 residues. V lost 6 bases, J lost 10 bases, and 8 bases stayed unmatched. Germline CDR1 is MNHNS and CDR2 is SASEGT. This chain's CDR3 is CASSSTSGGAREQFF. The CDR3 nucleotides read TGTGCCAGCAGCTCGACTAGCGGGGGGGCCCGGGAGCAGTTCTTC.

CDR3 sequence: CASSPARERGGQETQYF. The CDR3, as DNA: TGTGCCAGCAGCCCTGCTCGGGAGCGGGGGGGCCAAGAGACCCAGTACTTC. The chain employs TRBV7-2 and TRBJ2-5; TRBD2 matches 10 bases. Germline trimming cut 5 bases from V and 1 base from J; bases unmatched to any gene: 10. CDR3 size: 17 residues. Germline CDR1 SGHTA, CDR2 FQGNSA.

This chain uses TRBV7-9 with TRBJ1-1; D remains ambiguous. Between the trimmed V and J ends, which lost 6 bases and 1 base, there was a span of 9 bases. The CDR3 runs 13 residues. From germline, CDR1 is SEHNR and CDR2 FQNEAQ (reference sequence). The chain's CDR3 is CASSPTGNTEAFF. The DNA for the CDR3 is TGTGCCAGCAGTCCTACGGGGAACACTGAAGCTTTCTTT.

This clone has more than one count but fewer than ten. The chain recombines TRBV10-1 with TRBJ2-3; TRBD2 agrees at 11 bases. With V trimmed by 5 bases and J by 4 bases, 5 bases remained unmatched. Per the germline V gene, CDR1 is WNHNN and CDR2 is SYGVQD (reference sequence). The CDR3 is made up of 15 amino acids. CDR3 region: CASSFSGGAPDTQYF. CDR3 nucleotide sequence: TGCGCCAGCAGTTTTAGCGGGGGGGCCCCAGATACGCAGTATTTT.

V is TRBV5-6 and J is TRBJ1-2, with 7 bases that match TRBD1. Germline V gene lookup returns CDR1 SGHDT and CDR2 YYEEEE. CDR3 length: 14 residues. The J segment lost 4 bases and the V segment lost 4 bases, leaving 7 bases of the junction unmatched. CDR3 residues: CASSQGDSVYGYTF. The CDR3 DNA reads TGTGCCAGCAGCCAGGGGGACAGCGTCTATGGCTACACCTTC.

This chain links TRBV7-9 with TRBJ2-7, with 8 bases fitting TRBD2. Losses at the gene ends were 5 bases for V and 4 bases for J; bases not matched to a gene: 7. CDR3 size: 14 residues. Germline CDR1 SEHNR, CDR2 FQNEAQ (reference sequence). The DNA of the CDR3 is TGTGCCAGCAGCCGGGGGGGAGAGATTTACGAGCAGTACTTC. This translates into CASSRGGEIYEQYF.

The rearrangement joins TRBV10-2 to TRBJ1-2, with a possible D match to TRBD1 (5 bases). In germline, CDR1 is WSHSY, CDR2 SAAADI. The V and J ends lost 7 bases and 2 bases respectively, with 8 bases between them. The CDR3 extends over 12 amino acids. The CDR3 region has the DNA TGCGCCAGCACGGGGGGAAACTATGGCTACACCTTC. This codes for CASTGGNYGYTF.

This chain uses TRBV6-5 with TRBJ2-2; no firm D call. Trimming took off 4 bases at V and 5 bases at J, with 5 bases between the two ends. Germline CDR1 reads MNHEY; CDR2 reads SVGAGI. The CDR3 is 12 amino acids. CDR3 DNA: TGTGCCAGCAGTTTAATTACCGGGGAGCTGTTTTTT. It codes for CASSLITGELFF.

The V and J genes are TRBV6-6 and TRBJ2-7; possibly TRBD2 for D (6 bases). The length of the CDR3 is 16 residues. Trimming pared 6 bases from V and 4 bases from J, leaving 22 bases between. Germline V gene lookup returns CDR1 MNHNY and CDR2 SVGAGI (reference sequence). The CDR3 nucleotides read TGTGCCAGCAGCACAACAGGACTTCGAGGGACTTACGAGCAGTACTTC. As protein: CASSTTGLRGTYEQYF.

This chain connects TRBV5-1 to TRBJ2-1; D might be TRBD2 (7 bases). V lost 4 bases and J 1 base, leaving 15 bases between the germline ends. This CDR3 comprises 16 residues. Germline-derived CDR1 and CDR2 are SGHRS and YFSETQ. The CDR3 here is CASSARGRRSYNEQFF. The CDR3 bases are TGCGCCAGCAGCGCGCGGGGGCGAAGGTCCTACAATGAGCAGTTCTTC.

This clone was counted a few times. The chain carries TRBV5-1 and TRBJ2-1; the match to TRBD2 covers 9 bases. The CDR3 length is 17 residues. V shed 3 bases, J shed 4 bases, and the junction held 11 bases outside the gene matches. Germline V CDR1 and CDR2: SGHRS, YFSETQ. CDR3 bases: TGCGCCAGCAGCTGGGCTGGGCTAGCGGGACCATACAATGAGCAGTTCTTC. Its translation is CASSWAGLAGPYNEQFF.

V usage is TRBV5-8 and J usage is TRBJ2-5, with a possible D match to TRBD2 (5 bases). The CDR3 has 15 residues. V was clipped by 4 bases and J by 2 bases, with 15 bases between them. Germline CDR1 is SGHTS and CDR2 is YDEGEE. The CDR3 DNA follows: TGTGCCAGCAGCGCAGCCGGAGGCTTTCAAGAGACCCAGTACTTC. It codes for CASSAAGGFQETQYF.

V gene TRBV6-1 combines with J gene TRBJ2-5, with a tentative D call TRBD2 (6 bases). Germline V gives CDR1 MNHNS, CDR2 SASEGT. V lost 6 bases and J 11 bases, leaving 16 bases between the germline ends. The CDR3 covers 12 residues. CDR3: CASSGLTREQYF. CDR3 coding DNA: TGTGCCAGCAGCGGACTTACTCGGGAGCAGTACTTC.

This rearrangement joins TRBV29-1 to TRBJ1-1; 9 positions agree with TRBD1. The length of the CDR3 is 14 residues. The junction had 9 bases not matched to a gene; V was cut back by 6 bases and J by 4 bases. The germline CDR1 and CDR2 sequences are SQVTM and ANQGSEA. The DNA of the CDR3 is TGCAGCGTACCAGTGGGACAGGGCCGCACTGAAGCTTTCTTT. The encoded protein is CSVPVGQGRTEAFF.

This chain joins TRBV9 and TRBJ1-1; tentative D call: TRBD1 (6 bases). CDR1 SGDLS and CDR2 YYNGEE come from the germline V gene. The V and J ends lost 5 bases and 1 base respectively, with 12 bases between them. The length of the CDR3 is 14 residues. The CDR3 DNA follows: TGTGCCAGCAGTTACCGGGACAAGAACACTGAAGCTTTCTTT. This gives the protein CASSYRDKNTEAFF.

The chain links TRBV7-3 to TRBJ2-1; D is unresolved. Trimming took 6 bases from V and 5 from J, leaving 14 bases between them. The CDR3 runs to 14 residues. Germline values: CDR1 SGHTA, CDR2 FQGTGA. The CDR3 loop reads CASSFNYIDNEQFF. The DNA for the CDR3 is TGTGCCAGCAGTTTTAATTACATTGACAATGAGCAGTTCTTC.

This chain uses TRBV10-3 with TRBJ1-5; a possible D gene is TRBD1 (5 bases). CDR3 length: 16 amino acids. Trimming took off 2 bases at V and 7 bases at J, with 18 bases between the two ends. Germline V gene lookup returns CDR1 ENHRY and CDR2 SYGVKD. The CDR3 coding sequence is TGTGCCATCAGTGAGCGGTTGGGACTCAATCCGCAGCCCCAGCATTTT. This translates into CAISERLGLNPQPQHF.

This clone was recorded a few times. The chain combines TRBV4-3 with TRBJ2-7; D gene ambiguous. V dropped 2 bases and J dropped 4 bases, with 15 bases sitting between them. CDR1 LGHNA and CDR2 YSLEER come from the germline V gene. The CDR3 length is 15 residues. The CDR3 DNA sequence: TGCGCCAGCAGCCAAACGGCAGACTCGATATACGAGCAGTACTTC. This gives the protein CASSQTADSIYEQYF.

This clone was seen a handful of times. The rearrangement links TRBV2 to TRBJ2-1; TRBD1 agrees at 8 bases. The CDR3 extends over 15 amino acids. Germline values: CDR1 SNHLY, CDR2 FYNNEI. V dropped 6 bases and J dropped 12; count of bases not matched to a gene: 16. The CDR3 bases are TGTGCCAGCAGCGCCGGGACAGGTCTTGGAGGGGGGCAGTTCTTC. Protein product: CASSAGTGLGGGQFF.

V usage is TRBV7-8 and J usage is TRBJ2-7, with D perhaps TRBD1 (6 bases). V gave up 4 bases and J gave up 3 bases, with 16 bases separating them. CDR1 is SGHVS and CDR2 is FQNEAQ in the germline V gene. The CDR3 runs 15 residues. CDR3: CASSSGAQSVYEQYF. The CDR3 DNA is TGTGCCAGCAGCTCAGGGGCACAAAGCGTCTACGAGCAGTACTTC. Full variable domain (rest looked up from reference TRBV7-8 and TRBJ2-7): GAGVSQSPRYKVAKRGQDVALRCDPISGHVSLFWYQQALGQGPEFLTYFQNEAQLDKSGLPSDRFFAERPEGSVSTLKIQRTQQEDSAVYLCASSSGAQSVYEQYFGPGTRLTVT.